One and the same sample provided the 29 T cell receptor beta chains below, sequenced in a study of brain T cells in children with intractable seizures. TCRdb's copy holds only in-frame clones and misses some; the assay was immunoSEQ multiplex PCR. The repertoire holds some 80,000 clones, with around 90% as singletons. Sequences were derived from peripheral blood, sampled at surgery. The receptors were sampled from a girl aged 2 to 9 with Rasmussen encephalitis and intractable seizures.

This chain uses TRBV5-1 with TRBJ1-4; unclear D gene. The CDR3 sequence is 14 residues long. Trimming left V 5 bases short and J 0 bases short, with 8 bases between. Germline CDR1 is SGHRS and CDR2 is YFSETQ. In DNA, the CDR3 is TGCGCCAGCAGTCCACAAGCAACTAATGAAAAACTGTTTTTT. It encodes CASSPQATNEKLFF.

CDR3 sequence reads: CASSEVRGFRDSPLHF. The CDR3 DNA sequence: TGCGCCAGCAGTGAGGTCCGGGGCTTTAGGGATTCACCCCTCCACTTT. The rearrangement links TRBV10-2 to TRBJ1-6, with D perhaps matching TRBD1 (5 bases). The CDR3 is 16 residues long. Deletions cut 2 bases from V and 8 bases from J, with 16 bases between. The germline V gene encodes CDR1 WSHSY and CDR2 SAAADI.

This clone was found once. V gene TRBV10-3 combines with J gene TRBJ2-6; 9 bases agree with TRBD1. The V gene's germline CDR1 is ENHRY and CDR2 SYGVKD. The CDR3 contains 16 residues. The junction had 3 bases not matched to a gene; V was cut back by 2 bases and J by 4 bases. The CDR3 sequence is CAISEDRGTGANVLTF. DNA of the CDR3: TGTGCCATCAGTGAGGACAGGGGGACCGGGGCCAACGTCCTGACTTTC.

CDR3 loop: CASSFYRTSNQPQHF. The CDR3 DNA follows: TGTGCCAGCAGTTTTTACAGGACTAGCAATCAGCCCCAGCATTTT. V is TRBV28 and J is TRBJ1-5, with TRBD1 as a possible D gene (5 bases). This CDR3 has 15 residues. V was cut by 3 bases and J by 0 bases, with 9 bases left in between. Germline assignment: CDR1 MDHEN and CDR2 SYDVKM.

This clone has only one observation. The chain has TRBV28 and TRBJ1-2; TRBD1 agrees at 9 bases. Germline loops: CDR1 MDHEN, CDR2 SYDVKM. With V trimmed by 5 bases and J by 3 bases, 7 bases remained unmatched. This CDR3 is 15 amino acids long. CDR3 nucleotides: TGTGCCAGCAGTCTCCGACAGGGGGGCGACTATGGCTACACCTTC. It codes for CASSLRQGGDYGYTF.

V gene TRBV9 combines with J gene TRBJ2-5; 10 bases are a match to TRBD2. Per germline, CDR1 SGDLS and CDR2 YYNGEE. V shed 2 bases and J 5 bases; nucleotides not matched to a gene: 6. The CDR3 contains 15 residues. CDR3 nucleotide sequence: TGTGCCAGCAGCGTCGAGGGACTAGCGACGGAGACCCAGTACTTC. It is translated as CASSVEGLATETQYF.

V is TRBV5-1 and J is TRBJ1-1; 10 bases agree with TRBD1. The CDR3 runs 14 residues. The junction had 4 bases not matched to a gene; V was cut back by 5 bases and J by 3 bases. CDR1 and CDR2 from the germline V gene are SGHRS and YFSETQ. DNA for the CDR3: TGCGCCAGCAGTACCGGGACAGGGGACACTGAAGCTTTCTTT. It translates to CASSTGTGDTEAFF.

The chain couples TRBV7-2 to TRBJ1-3; the D gene is possibly TRBD1 (5 bases). Trimming pared 5 bases from V and 4 bases from J, leaving 12 bases between. This CDR3 is 14 amino acids long. Germline CDR1 is SGHTA and CDR2 is FQGNSA. Here the CDR3 DNA reads TGTGCCAGCAGCCTCAGAAGGGACGGAAACACCATATATTTT. Translated: CASSLRRDGNTIYF. Full variable domain (outside the CDR3, taken from reference TRBV7-2 and TRBJ1-3): GAGVSQSPSNKVTEKGKDVELRCDPISGHTALYWYRQSLGQGLEFLIYFQGNSAPDKSGLPSDRFSAERTGGSVSTLTIQRTQQEDSAVYLCASSLRRDGNTIYFGEGSWLTVV.

This sequence joins TRBV4-1 and TRBJ1-4; no firm D call. Per germline, CDR1 MGHRA and CDR2 YSYEKL. This CDR3 is 12 amino acids long. V lost 3 bases to trimming and J lost 5 bases, with 4 bases between them. The CDR3 DNA is TGCGCCAGCAGCCAGCTGAATGAAAAACTGTTTTTT. This codes for CASSQLNEKLFF.

The gene calls are TRBV7-9 and TRBJ2-2; D remains ambiguous. This CDR3 region has 14 residues. The germline V and J ends were trimmed by 2 bases and 7 bases, with 11 bases remaining between them. The germline CDR1 and CDR2 sequences are SEHNR and FQNEAQ (reference sequence). The CDR3 DNA follows: TGTGCCAGCAGCTTAAGCGTATCGCTCGGGGAGCTGTTTTTT. This encodes CASSLSVSLGELFF.

This clone was seen just once. This rearrangement joins TRBV5-4 to TRBJ1-2, with D possibly TRBD1 on 5 matching bases. This CDR3 has 16 residues. Trimming took 0 bases from V and 9 from J, leaving 21 bases between them. Germline CDR1 is SGHNT and CDR2 is YYREEE (reference sequence). In nucleotides, the CDR3 is TGTGCCAGCAGCTTGGACCAGGGACCATCATGGGAAAGCTACACCTTC. Its translation is CASSLDQGPSWESYTF.

The V gene is TRBV29-1, the J gene TRBJ1-6, with 12 positions matching TRBD1. Unmatched junction bases numbered 15, after V lost 6 bases and J lost 9 bases. Germline V lookup: CDR1 SQVTM, CDR2 ANQGSEA. The CDR3 is 17 residues long. The CDR3 bases are TGCAGCGTCCATGGGCCGGGACAGGGGGCGTTAACTTCACCCCTCCACTTT. It yields the protein CSVHGPGQGALTSPLHF.

Written as DNA, the CDR3 is TGTGCCATCAGTGAGTCGGGACCTCAGCCCCAGCATTTT. Translated, it gives CAISESGPQPQHF. The chain links TRBV10-3 to TRBJ1-5, with D possibly TRBD1 on 5 matching bases. V was cut by 0 bases and J by 6 bases, with 6 bases left in between. The germline V gene encodes CDR1 ENHRY and CDR2 SYGVKD. The CDR3 extends over 13 amino acids.

This chain uses TRBV19 with TRBJ2-5; no clear D gene. Trimming left V 5 bases short and J 5 bases short, with 15 bases between. This CDR3 region has 14 residues. Germline V CDR1 and CDR2: LNHDA, SQIVND (reference sequence). CDR3 sequence reads: CASSPTSRRETQYF. CDR3 bases: TGTGCCAGTAGTCCAACATCGCGTCGGGAGACCCAGTACTTC.

In its sample, this clone was seen a few times. The chain combines TRBV28 with TRBJ1-5; D might be TRBD1 (6 bases). This CDR3 has 14 residues. Germline CDR1 and CDR2: MDHEN and SYDVKM. With 3 bases removed from V and 6 bases from J, the gap between germline ends came to 12 bases. CDR3 DNA sequence: TGTGCCAGCAGTTTCAGGGGTTTGAGTCAGCCCCAGCATTTT. It is translated as CASSFRGLSQPQHF.

The chain's CDR3 is CASSRLAGDTYEQYF. In DNA, the CDR3 is TGCGCCAGCAGCCGACTAGCGGGAGATACCTACGAGCAGTACTTC. The chain carries TRBV5-1 and TRBJ2-7; 12 nucleotides line up with TRBD2. V lost 4 bases to trimming and J lost 2 bases; unmatched junction nucleotides: 4. CDR3 length: 15 residues. Germline values: CDR1 SGHRS, CDR2 YFSETQ. The whole variable domain, remainder taken from reference TRBV5-1 and TRBJ2-7, is KAGVTQTPRYLIKTRGQQVTLSCSPISGHRSVSWYQQTPGQGLQFLFEYFSETQRNKGNFPGRFSGRQFSNSRSEMNVSTLELGDSALYLCASSRLAGDTYEQYFGPGTRLTVT.

This clone was seen once. The CDR3 loop is CASSLFSSVGDYSNQPQHF. The CDR3 DNA follows: TGTGCCAGCAGTTTATTTAGTTCTGTAGGGGACTATAGCAATCAGCCCCAGCATTTT. This sequence joins TRBV27 and TRBJ1-5; TRBD1 is a possible D gene (5 bases). Trimming removed 1 base from V and 0 bases from J, with 19 bases in between. From germline, CDR1 is MNHEY and CDR2 SMNVEV (reference sequence). CDR3 length: 19 residues.

The chain combines TRBV6-5 with TRBJ1-6, with 9 nucleotides matching TRBD1. The CDR3 runs 15 residues. J was trimmed by 7 bases and V by 4 bases; bases with no gene match: 5. Germline values: CDR1 MNHEY, CDR2 SVGAGI. The CDR3 loop is CASSSTGTGNSPLHF. CDR3 in DNA: TGTGCCAGCAGTTCGACCGGGACAGGGAATTCACCCCTCCACTTT.

The V gene is TRBV12-5, the J gene TRBJ2-5; a possible D gene is TRBD1 (5 bases). V dropped 2 bases and J dropped 2 bases, with 9 bases sitting between them. Per the germline V gene, CDR1 is LGHNT and CDR2 is FRNRAP. There are 14 residues in the CDR3. CDR3 sequence: CASGLNRNQETQYF. DNA of the CDR3: TGTGCTAGTGGTTTGAACAGGAATCAAGAGACCCAGTACTTC.

The count of this clone is one. This chain uses TRBV10-3 with TRBJ2-5; D is possibly TRBD1 or TRBD2 (6 bases each). This CDR3 comprises 14 residues. The V end was cut by 6 bases, the J end by 3 bases, with 14 bases between. Germline CDR1 and CDR2: ENHRY and SYGVKD. CDR3 sequence reads: CAISLGGGKETQYF. Here the CDR3 DNA reads TGTGCCATCAGCCTAGGAGGGGGGAAAGAGACCCAGTACTTC.

The chain carries TRBV3-1 (or the pseudogene TRBV3-2) and TRBJ2-1; D is perhaps TRBD2 (6 bases). The germline V and J ends were trimmed by 1 base and 6 bases, with 10 bases remaining between them. The V gene's germline CDR1 is LGHDT and CDR2 YNNKEL (reference sequence). The CDR3 spans 14 residues. The CDR3 reads CASSQGNSGNEQFF. CDR3 nucleotides: TGTGCCAGCAGCCAAGGAAATAGCGGCAATGAGCAGTTCTTC.

The rearrangement links TRBV7-2 to TRBJ1-6; a possible D gene is TRBD1 (6 bases). Germline V gene sequence: CDR1 SGHTA, CDR2 FQGNSA. The CDR3 has 16 residues. The germline V and J ends were trimmed by 5 bases and 1 base, with 12 bases remaining between them. This CDR3 reads CASSEGVASYNSPLHF. The CDR3 nucleotides are TGTGCCAGCAGCGAGGGGGTAGCATCCTATAATTCACCCCTCCACTTT.

The gene calls are TRBV29-1 and TRBJ2-1; D unclear. Trimming cost V 4 bases and J 0 bases, with 10 bases left between them. CDR3 length: 14 amino acids. Germline loops: CDR1 SQVTM, CDR2 ANQGSEA. CDR3 nucleotides: TGCAGCGTTGGGGCAGCTAGCTCCTACAATGAGCAGTTCTTC. Protein: CSVGAASSYNEQFF.

The chain links TRBV12-3 or TRBV12-4 to TRBJ2-1, with a weak D call TRBD2 (6 bases). The germline V and J ends were trimmed by 3 bases and 10 bases, with 10 bases remaining between them. This CDR3 contains 12 residues. CDR3 loop: CASSLGRREQFF. The CDR3 DNA is TGTGCCAGCAGTTTGGGGAGGAGGGAGCAGTTCTTC.

This clone was detected a few times. The V and J genes are TRBV19 and TRBJ2-7, with D tentatively TRBD2 (6 bases). The V and J ends lost 4 bases and 4 bases respectively, with 11 bases between them. CDR1 and CDR2 from the germline V gene are LNHDA and SQIVND (reference sequence). The CDR3 spans 13 residues. The CDR3 sequence: CASSSGISYEQYF. The DNA for the CDR3 is TGTGCCAGTAGTAGCGGGATCAGTTACGAGCAGTACTTC. Combining the CDR3 with reference TRBV19 and TRBJ2-7 gives the whole variable domain DGGITQSPKYLFRKEGQNVTLSCEQNLNHDAMYWYRQDPGQGLRLIYYSQIVNDFQKGDIAEGYSVSREKKESFPLTVTSAQKNPTAFYLCASSSGISYEQYFGPGTRLTVT.

This chain connects TRBV2 to TRBJ1-2; D gene ambiguous. The germline V and J ends were trimmed by 5 bases and 7 bases, with 17 bases remaining between them. CDR1 is SNHLY and CDR2 is FYNNEI in the germline V gene. CDR3 length: 14 amino acids. CDR3 residues: CASSQRREVAGYTF. The CDR3 coding sequence is TGTGCCAGCAGTCAACGACGTGAGGTTGCTGGCTACACCTTC.

The chain recombines TRBV14 with TRBJ2-2, with 7 bases lining up with TRBD1. Per the germline V gene, CDR1 is SGHDN and CDR2 is FVKESK. The CDR3 extends over 15 amino acids. V dropped 4 bases and J dropped 1; count of bases not matched to a gene: 3. CDR3 bases: TGTGCCAGCAGCCCCGGACAGGTGAACACCGGGGAGCTGTTTTTT. This encodes CASSPGQVNTGELFF.

V gene TRBV6-4 combines with J gene TRBJ1-6; D ambiguous. V lost 5 bases, J lost 2 bases, and 7 bases lay in between. The germline CDR1 and CDR2 sequences are MRHNA and SNTAGT. The CDR3 sequence is 14 residues long. CDR3 in amino acids: CASSPGTYNSPLHF. CDR3 in DNA: TGTGCCAGCAGTCCCGGGACCTATAATTCACCCCTCCACTTT.

This chain uses TRBV30 with TRBJ1-5; the match to TRBD1 covers 7 bases. CDR1 and CDR2 from the germline V gene are GTSNPN and SVGIG (reference sequence). The CDR3 runs 14 residues. V trimming: 0 bases; J trimming: 6 bases; junction bases outside the gene matches: 5. The CDR3 DNA is TGTGCCTGGAGTGTAAGGGCAGGGGGTCAGCCCCAGCATTTT. Encoded protein: CAWSVRAGGQPQHF.